This T cell receptor (beta chain) was sequenced during a study of T cells in Graves' hyperthyroidism and ophthalmopathy (dated by TCRdb to about 2019). The study in broad terms: Peripheral blood samples were taken at the time of initial diagnosis, prior to any treatment. To identify distinguishing TCR V-J signatures, a discovery cohort of 100 patients was used, comprising 43 with Graves' ophthalmopathy and approximately 58 with stable Graves' hyperthyroidism. The paper reports TCR Vbeta CDR3 sequencing of roughly 140 peripheral blood samples: over 40 ophthalmopathy, approximately 74 hyperthyroidism and approximately 17 progressor patients. Prospective prediction of ophthalmopathy was tested in an independent validation cohort of 18 hyperthyroidism patients and 15 to 17 patients who later progressed to ophthalmopathy. Thyroid tissue and blood T-cell repertoires from about six Graves' hyperthyroidism patients were also compared in the study. After sampling, hyperthyroidism patients received methimazole starting at 30 mg daily, and ophthalmopathy patients received high-dose intravenous methylprednisolone. The 100 or so discovery patients were randomly split 7:3 into training and test sets. Beyond this particular receptor, the publication reports: In validation, progression to ophthalmopathy was predicted by the model with around 70% sensitivity and 72.22% specificity, a median of approximately 7.1 months before onset. Sample size was not statistically predetermined, and investigators were not blinded to group allocation. In cross-validation, a model built on a 13 V-J signature told ophthalmopathy apart from stable hyperthyroidism with less than 90% sensitivity and approximately 81% specificity, and in testing the same model reached 80%/75%. Most expanded thyroid clonotypes (frequency above 0.001) were also detected in blood, suggesting blood repertoires may reflect thyroid immune responses.

Deletion took 2 bases off V and 10 bases off J, with a span of 15 bases between the germline ends. From the cysteine through the phenylalanine, the CDR3 covers 14 amino acids. Kept here is only the CDR3 DNA, which spans 42 bases and is read in frame from base 1. For CDR1 and CDR2, the germline V gene lists MNHEY and SVGEGT. The TCR beta CDR3 regions were amplified from the RNA transcripts. The first round of RT-PCR for the TCR CDR3 was performed with the HTBI primer set and the Qiagen OneStep RT-PCR kit. Libraries were constructed in a second round of multiplex PCR, after which size selection and purification were carried out. Libraries were sequenced paired-end with 100 bp reads on an Illumina HiSeq2000. From the authors' description of their analysis: Raw data were processed with SOAPnuke, discarding reads with adapters, uncalled bases, mean Phred below 15, or no exact constant-primer or identifier match. COPE v1.2.5 was used to merge high-quality paired reads, and clonotypes were defined as unique nucleotide sequences. Clonotypes were aligned to IMGT TRBV, TRBD and TRBJ reference segments using MiTCR v1.1. Only V-J combinations with frequency above 0.0001, covering 99% to 99.2% of repertoires, were analysed. The TCS score was defined as the ratio of F50 (clonal expansion) to E x V (chaos), calculated using BLOSUM62-based TCRdist between CDR3 peptides within each V-J. Welch's t-statistics and random forest reduced 500 to 650 V-J features to 13, which were used in a naive Bayes classifier (R e1071). Thyroid-blood repertoire similarity was quantified with the Morisita-Horn index. TCRdb ran its own pipeline on the public reads, namely fastp trimming at Q25 and MiXCR clone calling, and kept in-frame beta chains. A single entry per CDR3 protein holds the most common genes and DNA from its merged rows. TCRdb, rather than the study authors, made the V and J calls. This sample is represented by hundreds of thousands of distinct CDR3 sequences; 14% to 15% of them were singletons. Roughly 4.3% of the sample is held by the ten biggest clonotypes.

Turning to this clonotype: This clone's antigen is unknown. The input lacks base qualities; no much larger clone sits a single base away.

Ophthalmopathy patients had moderately to severely active disease, with a Clinical Activity Score of 3 or more, a NOSPECS grade of 4 or more, and a disease duration of less than 3 months. Patients with uncontrolled infections, other autoimmune diseases, pregnancy or lactation were excluded. Diagnoses were established on the basis of clinical symptoms, serum thyroxine and TRAb, thyroid ultrasound, and orbital computed tomography. Ficoll-Paque density gradient centrifugation was used to isolate PBMCs from about 10 ml of fresh peripheral blood. Total RNA was extracted with Trizol reagent, and quality was checked on an Agilent 2100 Bioanalyzer.

Input material: blood. The chain was built from TRBV6-2 or TRBV6-3 and TRBJ2-1, and the D gene may be TRBD2, 5 bases matching. The source is a woman between 40 and 55 years old with Graves' ophthalmopathy. CDR3 region: CASSYGPSRGEQFF. The DNA is TGTGCCAGCAGTTACGGGCCGTCCCGCGGGGAGCAGTTCTTC.